A single sample gave rise to the 18 T cell receptor beta chains below, sequenced in a study of T-cell memory formation after mild COVID-19. TCRdb processed the 5' RACE reads anew with MiXCR; each CDR3 protein has one entry. The top ten clones hold around a fifth of a sample with 470,000 or so distinct CDR3 sequences, around 17% of them seen once. The sample taken for sequencing was PBMCs or a T cell subset sorted from them (not recorded which). The receptors here all came from a man younger than 30 who had mild COVID-19 (a few samples of this study predate the infection). Cell type and time point are not known.

V is TRBV7-2 and J is TRBJ2-3; a weak D match, TRBD1 (5 bases). V lost 5 bases to trimming and J lost 4 bases, with 16 bases between them. The CDR3 has 15 residues. Germline lookup yields CDR1 SGHTA and CDR2 FQGNSA. CDR3 in amino acids: CASSPVLGAADTQYF. The CDR3 bases are TGTGCCAGCAGCCCCGTCCTTGGGGCGGCAGATACGCAGTATTTT.

V usage is TRBV20-1 and J usage is TRBJ2-3, with D tentatively TRBD2 (6 bases). The germline gives CDR1 DFQATT, CDR2 SNEGSKA (reference sequence). The CDR3 contains 15 residues. Trimming removed 0 bases from V and 2 bases from J, with 12 bases in between. The CDR3 nucleotides read TGCAGTGCTAGAGATATCCGCGGGGTCACAGATACGCAGTATTTT. It yields the protein CSARDIRGVTDTQYF.

V is TRBV13 and J is TRBJ2-3; D is tentatively TRBD1 or TRBD2 (5 bases each). The germline CDR1 and CDR2 sequences are PRHDT and FYEKMQ (reference sequence). The CDR3 is 17 amino acids. Trimming left V 4 bases short and J 0 bases short, with 17 bases between. CDR3 nucleotide sequence: TGTGCCAGCAGCTCTAGGCCCGAGGGACCAAGCACAGATACGCAGTATTTT. It translates to CASSSRPEGPSTDTQYF.

The chain combines TRBV12-3 or TRBV12-4 with TRBJ2-1, with TRBD2 identical over 7 bases. V lost 4 bases and J lost 0; bases outside the gene matches: 6. The CDR3 is made up of 16 amino acids. The CDR3: CASSSHGGSSYNEQFF. CDR3 DNA sequence: TGTGCCAGCAGTTCCCACGGGGGGAGCTCCTACAATGAGCAGTTCTTC.

CDR3 sequence (DNA): TGTGCCAGCAGTTACTCGAGGGGTGAGCAGTTCTTC. Translation: CASSYSRGEQFF. V and J are TRBV6-5 and TRBJ2-1; D is possibly TRBD1 or TRBD2 (5 bases each). The CDR3 spans 12 residues. The germline CDR1 and CDR2 sequences are MNHEY and SVGAGI. Trimming took off 0 bases at V and 9 bases at J, with 6 bases between the two ends.

The table lists this clonotype with many counts. The chain carries TRBV7-9 and TRBJ1-1; tentatively, D is TRBD1 (5 bases). Trimming removed 7 bases from V and 4 bases from J, with 16 bases in between. The CDR3 has 14 amino acids. The germline CDR1 and CDR2 sequences are SEHNR and FQNEAQ (reference sequence). The CDR3 sequence is CASTRDGTFTEAFF. The CDR3 nucleotides read TGTGCCAGCACCCGGGACGGGACCTTCACTGAAGCTTTCTTT. The whole variable domain, filled in from reference TRBV7-9 and TRBJ1-1, reads DTGVSQNPRHKITKRGQNVTFRCDPISEHNRLYWYRQTLGQGPEFLTYFQNEAQLEKSRLLSDRFSAERPKGSFSTLEIQRTEQGDSAMYLCASTRDGTFTEAFFGQGTRLTVV.

The rearrangement links TRBV5-1 to TRBJ2-1; D remains unclear. The germline CDR1 and CDR2 sequences are SGHRS and YFSETQ. The CDR3 has 15 amino acids. Trimming cost V 7 bases and J 6 bases, with 20 bases left between them. The CDR3 is CASGFSDAPGNEQFF. The CDR3 region has the DNA TGCGCCAGCGGGTTCTCGGACGCCCCGGGCAATGAGCAGTTCTTC. Full variable domain (outside the CDR3, taken from reference TRBV5-1 and TRBJ2-1): KAGVTQTPRYLIKTRGQQVTLSCSPISGHRSVSWYQQTPGQGLQFLFEYFSETQRNKGNFPGRFSGRQFSNSRSEMNVSTLELGDSALYLCASGFSDAPGNEQFFGPGTRLTVL.

The rearrangement uses TRBV7-2 and TRBJ2-5, with 12 nucleotides matching TRBD2. Germline V gene sequence: CDR1 SGHTA, CDR2 FQGNSA. The CDR3 length is 15 residues. J gave up 4 bases and V 4 bases, and 4 bases lay outside the gene matches. The CDR3, as DNA: TGTGCCAGCAGCTCTAGCGGGGGGGGGAGAGAGACCCAGTACTTC. Translation: CASSSSGGGRETQYF. Complete variable domain (other parts from reference TRBV7-2 and TRBJ2-5): GAGVSQSPSNKVTEKGKDVELRCDPISGHTALYWYRQSLGQGLEFLIYFQGNSAPDKSGLPSDRFSAERTGGSVSTLTIQRTQQEDSAVYLCASSSSGGGRETQYFGPGTRLLVL.

This clonotype has only one observation. The V call is TRBV15, the J call TRBJ2-2; TRBD2 might be the D (6 bases). CDR1 is LNHNV and CDR2 is YYDKDF in the germline V gene (reference sequence). The CDR3 totals 16 residues. The V and J ends lost 3 bases and 1 base respectively, with 12 bases between them. The CDR3 region has the DNA TGTGCCACCAGCAGCTGGGACTTTGAGAACACCGGGGAGCTGTTTTTT. Translated, it gives CATSSWDFENTGELFF.

The chain links TRBV5-4 to TRBJ2-7; D gene unclear. This CDR3 contains 13 residues. The ends were cut back, 0 bases at V and 6 bases at J, with 10 bases in the middle. Germline V lookup: CDR1 SGHNT, CDR2 YYREEE (reference sequence). CDR3: CASSLALRSEQYF. In DNA form, the CDR3 reads TGTGCCAGCAGCTTGGCCTTGAGGAGCGAGCAGTACTTC.

The V call is TRBV2, the J call TRBJ2-3; 7 bases line up with TRBD2. CDR3 length equals 16 residues. Trimming cost V 3 bases and J 4 bases; bases outside gene matches: 10. CDR1 is SNHLY, CDR2 FYNNEI, per germline. CDR3 loop: CASSDLRAGNADTQYF. The CDR3 nucleotides read TGTGCCAGCAGTGACCTTCGAGCGGGGAACGCAGATACGCAGTATTTT.

This chain connects TRBV6-5 to TRBJ1-1; 8 positions agree with TRBD1. This CDR3 has 15 amino acids. Germline V CDR1 and CDR2: MNHEY, SVGAGI. V shed 0 bases, J shed 3 bases, and the junction held 3 bases outside the gene matches. CDR3 sequence (DNA): TGTGCCAGCAGTTACTCGACAGGGGCCGACACTGAAGCTTTCTTT. Translated, it gives CASSYSTGADTEAFF.

This sequence joins TRBV7-2 and TRBJ2-3; 10 bases match TRBD2. Germline trimming cut 5 bases from V and 6 bases from J; bases unmatched to any gene: 8. CDR3 length equals 15 residues. Germline V gives CDR1 SGHTA, CDR2 FQGNSA. The CDR3 DNA reads TGTGCCAGCAGCCTCGGGCTAGCGGGGGATGATACGCAGTATTTT. Its protein product is CASSLGLAGDDTQYF.

This chain links TRBV12-5 with TRBJ1-2; D is perhaps TRBD1 (5 bases). V was clipped by 0 bases and J by 2 bases, with 10 bases between them. CDR1 LGHNT and CDR2 FRNRAP come from the germline V gene. The CDR3 length is 15 residues. The CDR3 DNA reads as TGTGCTAGTGGTTTGGTTCCCTCAGGGAACTATGGCTACACCTTC. Translated, it gives CASGLVPSGNYGYTF.

The rearrangement links TRBV4-1 to TRBJ2-3; possibly TRBD1 or TRBD2 for D (5 bases each). CDR3 length: 12 amino acids. V shed 6 bases and J shed 6 bases, with 10 bases lying between them. CDR1 is MGHRA, CDR2 YSYEKL, per germline. CDR3 loop: CASRHGTDTQYF. As DNA, the CDR3 is TGCGCCAGCAGGCACGGGACCGATACGCAGTATTTT.

This clonotype has only a few counts. J is TRBJ1-6 and V is TRBV7-3; the D gene is possibly TRBD1 (5 bases). This CDR3 has 14 amino acids. V lost 5 bases to trimming and J lost 6 bases, with 11 bases between them. Germline V gives CDR1 SGHTA, CDR2 FQGTGA. The CDR3 DNA follows: TGTGCCAGCAGCGAGGGACTGATTAATTCACCCCTCCACTTT. Translation: CASSEGLINSPLHF.

V usage is TRBV5-1 and J usage is TRBJ2-3; D is uncertain. CDR3 length: 16 residues. Trimming removed 7 bases from V and 8 bases from J, with 26 bases in between. The germline gives CDR1 SGHRS, CDR2 YFSETQ. The CDR3 coding sequence is TGCGCCAGCCAAAACTCCCTGGACCGGGCGTTTAGTACGCAGTATTTT. It yields the protein CASQNSLDRAFSTQYF.

In this sample, this clonotype turned up a few times. V gene TRBV20-1 combines with J gene TRBJ1-2, with 8 bases identical to TRBD1. The junction had 7 bases not matched to a gene; V was cut back by 6 bases and J by 4 bases. This CDR3 is built from 13 residues. CDR1 is DFQATT and CDR2 is SNEGSKA in the germline V gene (reference sequence). The CDR3 bases are TGCAGTGCCCGGACAGGGCTATTCTATGGCTACACCTTC. It is translated as CSARTGLFYGYTF.